This entry lists 11 T cell receptor beta chains sequenced from one sample in a study of shared clonotypes between healthy human individuals. TCRdb's copy holds only in-frame clones and misses some; the assay was immunoSEQ multiplex PCR. The sample records about half a million clones, 70% to 80% being singletons. Sequenced: PBMCs. The receptors were gathered from a woman aged 40 to 50 in good health. Some clones in this sample may be carry-over from other donors' samples.

The chain links TRBV5-5 to TRBJ2-1; D gene uncertain. V was trimmed by 3 bases and J by 9 bases, leaving 10 bases between them. The CDR3 loop spans 12 amino acids. Per germline, CDR1 SGHKS and CDR2 YYEKEE (reference sequence). CDR3 loop: CASSSWAGEQFF. For the CDR3, the DNA is TGTGCCAGCAGCTCCTGGGCAGGTGAGCAGTTCTTC.

V is TRBV2 and J is TRBJ2-4, with 10 bases identical to TRBD2. CDR3 length: 12 amino acids. Germline CDR1 and CDR2: SNHLY and FYNNEI. V trimming: 4 bases; J trimming: 14 bases; junction bases outside the gene matches: 5. The CDR3: CASSVRGLAKYF. In nucleotides, the CDR3 is TGTGCCAGCAGTGTCAGGGGACTAGCGAAGTACTTC.

Turning to this clone: This may stem from a read error, because a much larger clone lies one nucleotide away. The chain recombines TRBV2 with TRBJ1-5, with TRBD1 matching over 8 bases. The CDR3 extends over 15 amino acids. J gave up 0 bases and V 6 bases, and 4 bases lay outside the gene matches. The germline V gene encodes CDR1 SNHLY and CDR2 FYNNEI. CDR3 DNA: TGTGCCAGCAGCCGACAGGGGTATAGCAATCAGCCCCAGCATTTT. Translated, it gives CASSRQGYSNQPQHF.

The J gene is TRBJ2-7, the V gene TRBV10-2, with TRBD2 matching over 7 bases. V gave up 0 bases and J gave up 2 bases; unmatched junction bases: 4. CDR1 and CDR2 (germline): WSHSY, SAAADI. The CDR3 is 15 amino acids. In DNA, the CDR3 is TGCGCCAGCAGTGAGTCGGCTGGGGGGGCCTACGAGCAGTACTTC. Protein sequence: CASSESAGGAYEQYF.

The chain recombines TRBV30 with TRBJ1-3; D call uncertain. The CDR3 is 15 residues long. V was clipped by 0 bases and J by 0 bases, with 9 bases between them. Germline assignment: CDR1 GTSNPN and CDR2 SVGIG (reference sequence). The CDR3 coding sequence is TGTGCCTGGAGTGTACTGCGCTACTCTGGAAACACCATATATTTT. It yields the protein CAWSVLRYSGNTIYF.

The chain joins TRBV7-2 to TRBJ2-3; no definite D call. The germline CDR1 and CDR2 sequences are SGHTA and FQGNSA. The CDR3 is 12 amino acids. V dropped 6 bases and J dropped 5 bases, with 9 bases sitting between them. CDR3 nucleotide sequence: TGTGCCAGCAGTCGACCGGTAGATACGCAGTATTTT. Protein: CASSRPVDTQYF.

This CDR3 reads CASRRGTSGNTDTQYF. CDR3 DNA sequence: TGTGCCAGCAGACGGGGGACTAGCGGGAACACAGATACGCAGTATTTT. The rearrangement joins TRBV6-6 to TRBJ2-3; the match to TRBD2 covers 13 bases. J lost 2 bases, V lost 6 bases, and 5 bases had no gene match. Germline assignment: CDR1 MNHNY and CDR2 SVGAGI (reference sequence). CDR3 length: 16 residues.

This sequence joins TRBV28 and TRBJ2-4; 9 bases are shared with TRBD2. The CDR3 has 14 amino acids. V lost 4 bases, J lost 5 bases, and 3 bases stayed unmatched. CDR1 is MDHEN and CDR2 is SYDVKM in the germline V gene. CDR3 in amino acids: CASSWGLAENIQYF. DNA for the CDR3: TGTGCCAGCAGTTGGGGACTAGCTGAAAACATTCAGTACTTC. Combining the CDR3 with reference TRBV28 and TRBJ2-4 gives the whole variable domain DVKVTQSSRYLVKRTGEKVFLECVQDMDHENMFWYRQDPGLGLRLIYFSYDVKMKEKGDIPEGYSVSREKKERFSLILESASTNQTSMYLCASSWGLAENIQYFGAGTRLSVL.

The rearrangement uses TRBV2 and TRBJ1-4; D is unresolved. Deletions cut 7 bases from V and 5 bases from J, with 5 bases between. The CDR3 is made up of 11 amino acids. Germline loops: CDR1 SNHLY, CDR2 FYNNEI. DNA of the CDR3: TGTGCCAGCACCCTAAATGAAAAACTGTTTTTT. Protein: CASTLNEKLFF.

The chain is built from TRBV27 and TRBJ2-7, with TRBD1 matching over 8 bases. CDR1 is MNHEY and CDR2 is SMNVEV in the germline V gene (reference sequence). The CDR3 runs to 15 residues. The V and J ends lost 1 base and 3 bases, in that order; junction bases with no gene match: 5. The CDR3 here is CASSLLGTGGYEQYF. The CDR3 DNA sequence: TGTGCCAGCAGTTTATTAGGGACAGGCGGCTACGAGCAGTACTTC.

The CDR3 region is CASSFMDRNTEAFF. The CDR3 DNA reads as TGCGCCAGCAGCTTCATGGACAGGAACACTGAAGCTTTCTTT. The chain carries TRBV5-1 and TRBJ1-1; D perhaps matches TRBD1 (6 bases). Between the trimmed V and J ends, which lost 2 bases and 1 base, there was a span of 9 bases. CDR3 length: 14 amino acids. Germline lookup yields CDR1 SGHRS and CDR2 YFSETQ. Filled out from reference TRBV5-1 and TRBJ1-1, the complete variable domain reads KAGVTQTPRYLIKTRGQQVTLSCSPISGHRSVSWYQQTPGQGLQFLFEYFSETQRNKGNFPGRFSGRQFSNSRSEMNVSTLELGDSALYLCASSFMDRNTEAFFGQGTRLTVV.